The 29 T cell receptor beta chains below all came from one sample that was sequenced in a study of T-cell memory formation after mild COVID-19. TCRdb used MiXCR to reprocess the 5' RACE reads, holding one entry per CDR3 protein. The profile shows approximately 190,000 distinct CDR3 sequences, around 16% of them singletons. Material for sequencing was PBMCs or a T cell subset sorted from them (not recorded which). The receptor source for this set is an adult woman who had mild COVID-19 (a few samples of this study predate the infection). Cell type and time point are not known.

The chain uses TRBV12-3 or TRBV12-4 and TRBJ2-3, with D perhaps matching TRBD2 (5 bases). The CDR3 is made up of 14 amino acids. Trimming cost V 3 bases and J 7 bases, with 14 bases left between them. DNA for the CDR3: TGTGCCAGCAGTTTTGCGGACTTCCAATATACGCAGTATTTT. It yields the protein CASSFADFQYTQYF.

The genes are TRBV14 and TRBJ2-3; D call uncertain. Germline V gene sequence: CDR1 SGHDN, CDR2 FVKESK. The CDR3 extends over 12 amino acids. With 3 bases removed from V and 14 bases from J, the gap between germline ends came to 15 bases. The CDR3 loop is CASSHLLGSPYF. DNA of the CDR3: TGTGCCAGCAGCCACCTGTTGGGGTCGCCGTATTTT.

The chain couples TRBV20-1 to TRBJ2-1; 12 bases match TRBD2. The CDR3 consists of 16 residues. Losses at the gene ends were 4 bases for V and 6 bases for J; bases not matched to a gene: 10. Germline loops: CDR1 DFQATT, CDR2 SNEGSKA (reference sequence). CDR3 in DNA: TGCAGTGCTACGACGATCCTAGCGGGAGGGCCCAATGAGCAGTTCTTC. Translating gives CSATTILAGGPNEQFF.

The gene calls are TRBV20-1 and TRBJ2-3; tentatively, D is TRBD2 (5 bases). The V and J ends lost 8 bases and 2 bases respectively, with 17 bases between them. Germline CDR1 DFQATT, CDR2 SNEGSKA (reference sequence). The CDR3 sequence is 14 residues long. The CDR3 DNA is TGCAGTATACGGCCGGGGATCACCACAGATACGCAGTATTTT. Protein product: CSIRPGITTDTQYF.

The chain is built from TRBV20-1 and TRBJ2-1; TRBD1 or TRBD2 may be the D gene (5 bases each). CDR3 length equals 14 residues. Germline CDR1 reads DFQATT; CDR2 reads SNEGSKA (reference sequence). The ends were cut back, 6 bases at V and 3 bases at J, with 15 bases in the middle. CDR3 nucleotides: TGCAGTGCACGGGGTTTCAGGGACTACAATGAGCAGTTCTTC. It encodes CSARGFRDYNEQFF.

The V and J genes are TRBV20-1 and TRBJ1-4; perhaps TRBD1 as D (6 bases). Trimming shortened V by 5 bases and J by 3 bases, and 10 bases separated the two germline ends. The CDR3 runs 13 residues. Germline V gives CDR1 DFQATT, CDR2 SNEGSKA (reference sequence). CDR3 coding DNA: TGCAGTGCTCGGACAGCCTCTAATGAAAAACTGTTTTTT. Amino acid sequence: CSARTASNEKLFF.

There are a few counts of this clonotype. This rearrangement joins TRBV4-3 to TRBJ2-1; 11 bases are a match to TRBD2. CDR1 is LGHNA, CDR2 YSLEER, per germline. Unmatched junction bases numbered 6, after V lost 3 bases and J lost 2 bases. CDR3 length: 17 amino acids. The CDR3: CASSHVGTSGTYNEQFF. Written as DNA, the CDR3 is TGCGCCAGCAGCCATGTCGGGACTAGCGGAACCTACAATGAGCAGTTCTTC.

The chain joins TRBV12-3 or TRBV12-4 to TRBJ1-5, with D unresolved. The CDR3 extends over 16 amino acids. The V gene lost 3 bases and the J gene lost 0 bases, with 12 bases spanning the gap. CDR3: CASSFRPVLSNQPQHF. The CDR3 region has the DNA TGTGCCAGCAGTTTTAGGCCGGTCCTTAGCAATCAGCCCCAGCATTTT.

V usage is TRBV7-2 and J usage is TRBJ2-1; TRBD2 aligns across 11 bases. Germline trimming cut 5 bases from V and 9 bases from J; bases unmatched to any gene: 9. The CDR3 contains 15 residues. Germline V CDR1 and CDR2: SGHTA, FQGNSA. CDR3 in amino acids: CASSPASGRRIEQFF. Here the CDR3 DNA reads TGTGCCAGCAGCCCCGCTAGCGGGAGGAGAATTGAGCAGTTCTTC. Using reference TRBV7-2 and TRBJ2-1 for the parts outside the CDR3, the full variable domain is GAGVSQSPSNKVTEKGKDVELRCDPISGHTALYWYRQSLGQGLEFLIYFQGNSAPDKSGLPSDRFSAERTGGSVSTLTIQRTQQEDSAVYLCASSPASGRRIEQFFGPGTRLTVL.

This rearrangement joins TRBV5-1 to TRBJ2-3, with 9 bases that match TRBD2. The V gene's germline CDR1 is SGHRS and CDR2 YFSETQ. The CDR3 loop spans 13 amino acids. With V trimmed by 1 base and J by 12 bases, 6 bases remained unmatched. This chain's CDR3 is CASSLSSGGPQYF. Here the CDR3 DNA reads TGCGCCAGCAGCTTGAGCAGCGGGGGGCCTCAGTATTTT. The full variable domain, with the rest looked up from reference TRBV5-1 and TRBJ2-3, is KAGVTQTPRYLIKTRGQQVTLSCSPISGHRSVSWYQQTPGQGLQFLFEYFSETQRNKGNFPGRFSGRQFSNSRSEMNVSTLELGDSALYLCASSLSSGGPQYFGPGTRLTVL.

This clonotype came up a few times. The chain joins TRBV11-1 to TRBJ2-1; 8 bases agree with TRBD1. The V and J ends lost 5 bases and 6 bases, in that order; junction bases with no gene match: 12. Germline V CDR1 and CDR2: SGHAT, FQDESV (reference sequence). The CDR3 contains 16 residues. The CDR3 bases are TGTGCCAGCAGCCAGGACAGGGCCGAAATTGGCAATGAGCAGTTCTTC. This sequence encodes CASSQDRAEIGNEQFF. The full variable domain, its missing parts supplied by reference TRBV11-1 and TRBJ2-1, is EAEVAQSPRYKITEKSQAVAFWCDPISGHATLYWYRQILGQGPELLVQFQDESVVDDSQLPKDRFSAERLKGVDSTLKIQPAELGDSAMYLCASSQDRAEIGNEQFFGPGTRLTVL.

V usage is TRBV15 and J usage is TRBJ2-5, with 8 bases fitting TRBD2. Germline assignment: CDR1 LNHNV and CDR2 YYDKDF (reference sequence). After removal of 1 base from V and 5 bases from J, the junction contained 9 bases not matched to a gene. CDR3 length equals 16 residues. Here the CDR3 reads CATSRGGGRFGETQYF. The DNA for the CDR3 is TGTGCCACCAGCAGAGGGGGCGGGAGGTTCGGGGAGACCCAGTACTTC. Full variable domain (rest looked up from reference TRBV15 and TRBJ2-5): DAMVIQNPRYQVTQFGKPVTLSCSQTLNHNVMYWYQQKSSQAPKLLFHYYDKDFNNEADTPDNFQSRRPNTSFCFLDIRSPGLGDTAMYLCATSRGGGRFGETQYFGPGTRLLVL.

Only a few counts were recorded for this clonotype. The chain uses TRBV29-1 and TRBJ2-1, with TRBD2 matching 7 bases. With 0 bases clipped from V and 1 base from J, the junction kept 3 bases outside the gene matches. The length of the CDR3 is 15 residues. From germline, CDR1 is SQVTM and CDR2 ANQGSEA. CDR3 sequence reads: CSVEDFGGSYNEQFF. The CDR3 DNA reads TGCAGCGTTGAAGATTTCGGGGGGTCCTACAATGAGCAGTTCTTC.

The V gene is TRBV6-5, the J gene TRBJ1-1; 9 positions agree with TRBD1. J gave up 5 bases and V 2 bases, and 6 bases lay outside the gene matches. The CDR3 contains 15 residues. CDR1 is MNHEY, CDR2 SVGAGI, per germline. Written as DNA, the CDR3 is TGTGCCAGCAGTTACGGGGACAGGGTGGGGACTGAAGCTTTCTTT. This encodes CASSYGDRVGTEAFF.

V and J are TRBV7-9 and TRBJ2-7, with D perhaps TRBD2 (5 bases). Trimming left V 5 bases short and J 7 bases short, with 15 bases between. This CDR3 is built from 13 residues. Germline V gene sequence: CDR1 SEHNR, CDR2 FQNEAQ (reference sequence). This chain's CDR3 is CASSLTQTGEQYF. The CDR3 bases are TGTGCCAGCAGCCTCACCCAGACGGGGGAGCAGTACTTC.

The V and J genes are TRBV7-9 and TRBJ2-2, with 9 bases matching TRBD1. Germline CDR1 is SEHNR and CDR2 is FQNEAQ (reference sequence). V lost 6 bases and J lost 5; bases outside the gene matches: 7. This CDR3 contains 15 residues. This CDR3 reads CASSPGTGWTGELFF. For the CDR3, the DNA is TGTGCCAGCAGTCCCGGGACAGGGTGGACCGGGGAGCTGTTTTTT.

This clonotype was found a few times. The J gene is TRBJ2-7, the V gene TRBV7-8; D not certain. The germline CDR1 and CDR2 sequences are SGHVS and FQNEAQ. V lost 4 bases, J lost 5 bases, and 9 bases lay in between. This CDR3 is 12 amino acids long. The CDR3 sequence: CASSSSFHEQYF. The CDR3 DNA follows: TGTGCCAGCAGCTCCAGCTTCCACGAGCAGTACTTC.

This chain uses TRBV7-8 with TRBJ2-5; 13 positions match TRBD2. The CDR3 sequence is 17 residues long. CDR1 is SGHVS, CDR2 FQNEAQ, per germline. The trim removed 5 bases at V and 5 bases at J, leaving 11 bases unmatched. The CDR3 is CASSGLLTSGRWETQYF. The CDR3 nucleotides are TGTGCCAGCAGCGGACTCCTGACTAGCGGGAGGTGGGAGACCCAGTACTTC.

This sequence joins TRBV12-3 or TRBV12-4 and TRBJ1-5; TRBD1 might be the D (5 bases). CDR3 length equals 15 residues. The V end was cut by 1 base, the J end by 6 bases, with 13 bases between. Here the CDR3 reads CASSLGLTVGQPQHF. The CDR3 DNA sequence: TGTGCCAGCAGTTTAGGTCTGACAGTGGGTCAGCCCCAGCATTTT.

The chain couples TRBV30 to TRBJ2-1; tentatively, D is TRBD1 (6 bases). The germline gives CDR1 GTSNPN, CDR2 SVGIG (reference sequence). The CDR3 has 14 amino acids. Trimming removed 4 bases from V and 4 bases from J, with 14 bases in between. The CDR3 reads CAWNRDTLYNEQFF. CDR3 coding DNA: TGTGCCTGGAATCGGGACACCCTGTACAATGAGCAGTTCTTC.

This clonotype was found a few times. This sequence joins TRBV15 and TRBJ1-2; D gene unclear. Per germline, CDR1 LNHNV and CDR2 YYDKDF (reference sequence). The CDR3 covers 15 residues. V was cut by 4 bases and J by 8 bases, with 20 bases left in between. The CDR3 coding sequence is TGTGCCACCAGCAAAGCCGGGCGAGGGCAGGTGGGCTACACCTTC. Translation: CATSKAGRGQVGYTF.

The chain recombines TRBV12-3 or TRBV12-4 with TRBJ2-7, with D possibly matching TRBD2 (5 bases). The V end was cut by 6 bases, the J end by 0 bases, with 15 bases between. The CDR3 sequence is 15 residues long. The DNA for the CDR3 is TGTGCCAGCAGCCCCGGACTGGGTAGCTCCTACGAGCAGTACTTC. Translating it yields CASSPGLGSSYEQYF.

The sample holds a few counts of this clonotype. This chain links TRBV21-1 with TRBJ1-5. TRBV21-1 has pseudogene status. The CDR3 spans 12 residues. CDR3: CASSKGPKPQHF. In DNA, the CDR3 is TGTGCCAGCAGCAAAGGCCCGAAGCCCCAGCATTTT.

The J gene is TRBJ2-7, the V gene TRBV12-3 or TRBV12-4; no definite D call. This CDR3 region has 14 residues. Trimming took off 6 bases at V and 0 bases at J, with 12 bases between the two ends. The CDR3 coding sequence is TGTGCCAGCAGGCGAGGCTATAGCTCCTACGAGCAGTACTTC. Protein: CASRRGYSSYEQYF.

V usage is TRBV19 and J usage is TRBJ2-2; 9 nucleotides match TRBD1. The CDR3 consists of 15 residues. With V trimmed by 6 bases and J by 5 bases, 7 bases remained unmatched. Germline V lookup: CDR1 LNHDA, CDR2 SQIVND (reference sequence). CDR3 sequence (DNA): TGTGCCAGTAGCCGGACAGGGGTTGGGACCGGGGAGCTGTTTTTT. It encodes CASSRTGVGTGELFF.

The chain uses TRBV7-9 and TRBJ2-5; tentative D call: TRBD2 (5 bases). Germline V gene lookup returns CDR1 SEHNR and CDR2 FQNEAQ (reference sequence). V was trimmed by 0 bases and J by 5 bases, leaving 10 bases between them. This CDR3 comprises 14 residues. CDR3 DNA: TGTGCCAGCAGCTTAGCGGGAGTAAGTGAGACCCAGTACTTC. Amino acids: CASSLAGVSETQYF.

This clonotype was observed a single time. The rearrangement joins TRBV24-1 to TRBJ2-7; 9 nucleotides align to TRBD1. V lost 9 bases to trimming and J lost 6 bases; unmatched junction nucleotides: 2. Germline lookup yields CDR1 KGHDR and CDR2 SFDVKD. This CDR3 is 11 amino acids long. This CDR3 reads CATGQGLEQYF. CDR3 in DNA: TGTGCCACCGGACAGGGGCTCGAGCAGTACTTC.

This chain uses TRBV9 with TRBJ1-2; D unresolved. V was pared by 1 base and J by 8 bases, with 21 bases between. From germline, CDR1 is SGDLS and CDR2 YYNGEE. CDR3 size: 16 residues. The CDR3 DNA sequence: TGTGCCAGCAGCGTAAGGGCGGTGGGTGGAGGTGAAGGCTACACCTTC. Protein product: CASSVRAVGGGEGYTF.

This clonotype was counted only a few times. V and J are TRBV5-1 and TRBJ2-3; no firm D call. Trimming removed 5 bases at V and 2 bases at J, with 12 bases between. The CDR3 loop spans 14 amino acids. Germline lookup yields CDR1 SGHRS and CDR2 YFSETQ. The CDR3 nucleotides read TGCGCCAGCAGATGGTCGGGTTTCACAGATACGCAGTATTTT. Residues: CASRWSGFTDTQYF.